Each of the 5 T cell receptor beta chains below was sequenced from the same sample in a study of T cell responses to AZD1222 COVID-19 vaccine. Assay used: immunoSEQ multiplex PCR; TCRdb lists only in-frame clones, some missing. Of under 150,000 clones in the sample, over 75% are singletons; the top ten hold approximately 1.7%. The sequences come from peripheral blood, collected on day 0 of AZD1222 vaccination. These receptors originate from an adult in good health.

This chain joins TRBV24-1 and TRBJ1-4; possibly TRBD1 for D (6 bases). In germline, CDR1 is KGHDR, CDR2 SFDVKD. CDR3 length: 17 amino acids. V gave up 2 bases and J gave up 8 bases, with 20 bases separating them. Here the CDR3 DNA reads TGTGCCACCAGTGATTCGAGGGGGGTAAACCAGAGGGAAAAACTGTTTTTT. This encodes CATSDSRGVNQREKLFF.

This chain links TRBV7-2 with TRBJ2-2; D unclear. Per the germline V gene, CDR1 is SGHTA and CDR2 is FQGNSA. Trimming took 5 bases from V and 7 from J, leaving 5 bases between them. The length of the CDR3 is 11 residues. The CDR3 sequence: CASSPGGELFF. In nucleotides, the CDR3 is TGTGCCAGCAGCCCGGGCGGGGAGCTGTTTTTT.

J is TRBJ1-6 and V is TRBV3-1 (or the pseudogene TRBV3-2), with 9 bases that match TRBD1. Looked up from germline, CDR1 is LGHDT and CDR2 is YNNKEL (reference sequence). The CDR3 is 17 amino acids. V gave up 3 bases and J gave up 7 bases; unmatched junction bases: 10. In DNA form, the CDR3 reads TGTGCCAGCAGCCATACATCCGGACAGGGGATGAATTCACCCCTCCACTTT. This translates into CASSHTSGQGMNSPLHF.

The rearrangement joins TRBV5-1 to TRBJ1-4; D possibly corresponds to TRBD1 (5 bases). V was clipped by 4 bases and J by 11 bases, with 9 bases between them. The CDR3 sequence is 11 residues long. Germline V gives CDR1 SGHRS, CDR2 YFSETQ. DNA for the CDR3: TGCGCCAGCAGCGAGGGACTGAAACTGTTTTTT. As protein: CASSEGLKLFF.

The chain joins TRBV11-2 to TRBJ1-1; D not certain. The CDR3 loop spans 16 amino acids. V lost 0 bases, J lost 1 base, and 12 bases lay in between. Germline values: CDR1 SGHAT, CDR2 FQNNGV. This CDR3 reads CASSLDLRQQNTEAFF. The CDR3 DNA reads as TGTGCCAGCAGCTTAGATCTCAGGCAGCAGAACACTGAAGCTTTCTTT.